Sequencing of this T cell receptor beta chain was carried out in a study of blood T cell repertoires in COVID-19. Study context: Acute-phase and convalescent COVID-19 samples originated in the United States, Italy and Spain. The cDNA or gDNA used as material had been derived from T cells, B-cell-depleted T cells, or PBMCs.

Two negative PCRs, clearance, or symptom resolution were required of recovered Cohort 3 donors. Assay used: immunoSEQ multiplex PCR; TCRdb lists only in-frame clones, some missing. Here the sample spans roughly 190,000 clones, about 85% being singletons. The clonotype was recovered from a woman between 25 and 40 years old who had recovered from COVID-19. What was sequenced was PBMCs or T cells enriched from blood (not recorded which).

The CDR3 DNA is TGTGCCAGCTCACCCGAGACAGGGGCCTACGAGCAGTACTTC. It yields the protein CASSPETGAYEQYF. The chain combines TRBV18 with TRBJ2-7, with TRBD1 matching over 8 bases. Germline V gives CDR1 KGHSH, CDR2 LQKENI. With V trimmed by 3 bases and J by 2 bases, 3 bases remained unmatched. This CDR3 region has 14 residues. Supplemented by reference TRBV18 and TRBJ2-7, the full variable domain reads NAGVMQNPRHLVRRRGQEARLRCSPMKGHSHVYWYRQLPEEGLKFMVYLQKENIIDESGMPKERFSAEFPKEGPSILRIQQVVRGDSAAYFCASSPETGAYEQYFGPGTRLTVT.